These 18 T cell receptor beta chains came from one sample sequenced in a study of blood T cells in healthy people across ages. Primers used in a second PCR of about 7 to 11 cycles were a sample-barcoded 5' primer and a J-beta primer mix. MiXCR, run by TCRdb on the 5' RACE reads, gives a single entry per CDR3 protein. The data show 650,000 or so distinct CDR3 sequences, with approximately 52% seen just once and approximately 13% held by the top ten. The sequenced sample was blood. Receptor source: a woman older than 75 in good health.

V usage is TRBV3-1 and J usage is TRBJ2-2; 7 bases fit TRBD1. Germline lookup yields CDR1 LGHDT and CDR2 YNNKEL (reference sequence). The CDR3 has 15 residues. J was trimmed by 1 base and V by 4 bases; bases with no gene match: 3. The CDR3 reads CASSPDRLNTGELFF. The CDR3 nucleotides read TGTGCCAGCAGCCCGGACAGGTTGAACACCGGGGAGCTGTTTTTT.

V is TRBV6-5 and J is TRBJ2-1, with D perhaps TRBD1 or TRBD2 (6 bases each). This CDR3 has 16 residues. V was clipped by 0 bases and J by 5 bases, with 14 bases between them. Germline CDR1 is MNHEY and CDR2 is SVGAGI. This chain's CDR3 is CASSYSQGRINNEQFF. CDR3 sequence (DNA): TGTGCCAGCAGTTACTCGCAGGGGAGGATAAACAATGAGCAGTTCTTC.

The genes are TRBV12-3 or TRBV12-4 and TRBJ2-2; D is unresolved. The CDR3 contains 14 residues. Trimming removed 6 bases at V and 4 bases at J, with 12 bases between. Here the CDR3 DNA reads TGTGCCAGCAGGATGACAATTCCCACCGGGGAGCTGTTTTTT. This encodes CASRMTIPTGELFF.

The chain has TRBV24-1 and TRBJ2-4; 12 bases are a match to TRBD1. The closer fit of TRBJ2-7 to the DNA end suggests the J call may be wrong. CDR1 and CDR2 (germline): KGHDR, SFDVKD. The CDR3 is made up of 18 amino acids. The CDR3 nucleotides read TGTGCCACCAGTGACCCTACTTTTGGGACAGGGGGCCTAGACGAGCAGTACTTC. It translates to CATSDPTFGTGGLDEQYF.

This sequence joins TRBV12-3 or TRBV12-4 and TRBJ1-2; D is ambiguous. Trimming stripped 1 base from V and 3 bases from J, with 9 bases between. The length of the CDR3 is 14 residues. For the CDR3, the DNA is TGTGCCAGCAGTTTAGGTGGGGTCTACTATGGCTACACCTTC. Its protein is CASSLGGVYYGYTF.

V gene TRBV4-1 combines with J gene TRBJ2-1, with D perhaps matching TRBD2 (6 bases). Trimming removed 4 bases at V and 0 bases at J, with 16 bases between. The CDR3 spans 17 residues. Germline lookup yields CDR1 MGHRA and CDR2 YSYEKL. The CDR3: CASSPRSVGSSYNEQFF. CDR3 in DNA: TGCGCCAGCAGCCCCCGGTCCGTCGGGAGCTCCTACAATGAGCAGTTCTTC.

The rearrangement links TRBV20-1 to TRBJ2-7; D might be TRBD1 or TRBD2, each matching 5 bases. In germline, CDR1 is DFQATT, CDR2 SNEGSKA (reference sequence). This CDR3 has 14 amino acids. The germline V and J ends were trimmed by 6 bases and 0 bases, with 15 bases remaining between them. DNA for the CDR3: TGCAGTGCAGGGGATAGGAGGAGCTCCTACGAGCAGTACTTC. Translating it yields CSAGDRRSSYEQYF.

This clonotype was seen many times. Here the CDR3 reads CASTGSRYNEQFF. The DNA of the CDR3 is TGTGCCTCGACGGGTAGTCGGTACAATGAGCAGTTCTTC. The genes are TRBV7-2 and TRBJ2-1; the D is unclear. The CDR3 spans 13 residues. Trimming stripped 11 bases from V and 4 bases from J, with 15 bases between. CDR1 and CDR2 (germline): SGHTA, FQGNSA.

As for this clonotype: Possible read error: a much larger clone is one base away. The chain carries TRBV4-2 and TRBJ2-5, with a tentative D call TRBD1 (5 bases). The J call may be mistaken, given a closer DNA end match to TRBJ2-7. Germline CDR1 is LGHNA and CDR2 is YNFKEQ. The CDR3 is made up of 15 amino acids. CDR3 loop: CASGQDRSRVVEQYF. CDR3 nucleotide sequence: TGTGCCAGCGGCCAAGATAGGAGCAGGGTTGTCGAGCAGTACTTC.

Points on this clonotype: A read error is possible here, since a much larger clone lies one base away. V usage is TRBV12-3 or TRBV12-4 and J usage is TRBJ2-1; D ambiguous. The CDR3 covers 13 residues. CDR3 sequence reads: CASSFGSCNEQFF. The CDR3 DNA reads TGTGCCAGCAGTTTCGGATCCTGCAATGAGCAGTTCTTC.

The table lists this clonotype with many counts. The chain employs TRBV4-2 and TRBJ2-5, with D hard to call. Germline assignment: CDR1 LGHNA and CDR2 YNFKEQ. The V gene lost 1 base and the J gene lost 2 bases, with 11 bases spanning the gap. The CDR3 length is 15 residues. The CDR3 spells CASSQGTAAQETQYF. CDR3 in DNA: TGTGCCAGCAGCCAAGGGACGGCCGCTCAAGAGACCCAGTACTTC.

Worth noting for this clonotype: Since a much larger clone is just one base distant, this may be a read error. The gene calls are TRBV29-1 and TRBJ1-2, with 9 bases aligning to TRBD1. The CDR3 consists of 12 residues. Germline V CDR1 and CDR2: SQVTM, ANQGSEA. The CDR3 protein is CNVSDRGYGYTF. The DNA for the CDR3 is TGCAACGTCTCGGACAGGGGCTATGGCTACACCTTC.

This clonotype was recorded many times. This chain's CDR3 is CASRPGLAEIYEQYF. The CDR3 region has the DNA TGTGCCAGCAGACCGGGACTAGCGGAGATATACGAGCAGTACTTC. The V call is TRBV27, the J call TRBJ2-7; 11 nucleotides match TRBD2. This CDR3 has 15 residues. V gave up 6 bases and J gave up 4 bases; unmatched junction bases: 8. Germline-derived CDR1 and CDR2 are MNHEY and SMNVEV (reference sequence).

Comment on this clonotype: One end of the junction does not line up with germline, which may come from a read error. The CDR3 is CATRRDRGNQPQHF. CDR3 coding DNA: TGCGCCACACGAAGGGACAGGGGTAATCAGCCCCAGCATTTT. The chain carries TRBV10-3 and TRBJ1-5; 10 bases map to TRBD1. Germline values: CDR1 ENHRY, CDR2 SYGVKD. The CDR3 is 14 residues long.

The chain employs TRBV11-2 and TRBJ2-1; D remains ambiguous. The CDR3 runs to 13 residues. Trimming left V 2 bases short and J 7 bases short, with 9 bases between. Germline V gene sequence: CDR1 SGHAT, CDR2 FQNNGV. CDR3 region: CASSLSTVNEQFF. DNA of the CDR3: TGTGCCAGCAGCTTATCAACAGTAAATGAGCAGTTCTTC.

Written as DNA, the CDR3 is TGCAGTGCTAGAGATCTGGAGGACAGGAGGAGTTCCTACGAGCAGTACTTC. This gives the protein CSARDLEDRRSSYEQYF. The J gene is TRBJ2-7, the V gene TRBV20-1, with 7 bases identical to TRBD1. V was clipped by 0 bases and J by 1 base; unmatched bases: 12. This CDR3 has 17 residues. Germline CDR1 DFQATT, CDR2 SNEGSKA (reference sequence).

There are many counts of this clonotype. The chain links TRBV5-1 to TRBJ1-2; 7 nucleotides agree with TRBD1. Germline CDR1 and CDR2: SGHRS and YFSETQ. This CDR3 has 15 amino acids. The V gene end was trimmed by 0 bases and the J gene end by 3 bases; junction bases not matched to a gene: 5. CDR3 sequence: CASSLGDSQHYGYTF. CDR3 bases: TGCGCCAGCAGCTTGGGGGACAGCCAACACTATGGCTACACCTTC.

This clonotype was detected a few times. CDR3 bases: TGCAGCGTTGCCGGACTGTACTCCTACAATGAGCAGTTCTTC. Translated, it gives CSVAGLYSYNEQFF. V and J are TRBV29-1 and TRBJ2-1; D perhaps matches TRBD2 (5 bases). The CDR3 runs to 14 residues. V was pared by 4 bases and J by 0 bases, with 10 bases between. Germline CDR1 SQVTM, CDR2 ANQGSEA.